The 27 T cell receptor beta chains in this list originate from one sample, sequenced in a study of blood T cell repertoires in COVID-19. Clones were read by immunoSEQ multiplex PCR, and TCRdb kept only the in-frame ones, dropping some. The table has about 250,000 clones, 70% to 90% seen once. The sequencing input was peripheral blood. These receptors originate from a man aged 18 to 29 with active or convalescent COVID-19.

The gene calls are TRBV7-2 and TRBJ2-7; 14 bases are a match to TRBD2. J was trimmed by 6 bases and V by 4 bases; bases with no gene match: 5. Per germline, CDR1 SGHTA and CDR2 FQGNSA. The CDR3 length is 15 residues. For the CDR3, the DNA is TGTGCCAGCAGCTCCGGACTAGCGGGAGGTTCCGAGCAGTACTTC. Translating gives CASSSGLAGGSEQYF.

The rearrangement joins TRBV5-1 to TRBJ1-4, with D perhaps TRBD1 (5 bases). CDR3 length: 13 residues. The V end was cut by 6 bases, the J end by 7 bases, with 13 bases between. Germline values: CDR1 SGHRS, CDR2 YFSETQ. CDR3 in DNA: TGCGCCAGCACCGCAACGGGGGGTGAAAAACTGTTTTTT. This encodes CASTATGGEKLFF.

The CDR3 bases are TGTGCCAGCAGGCCTAGCGGGAGTGGCGATACGCAGTATTTT. Its translation is CASRPSGSGDTQYF. This chain connects TRBV6-2 or TRBV6-3 to TRBJ2-3; 10 bases line up with TRBD2. CDR1 is MNHEY, CDR2 SVGEGT, per germline. This CDR3 is built from 14 residues. The V segment lost 6 bases and the J segment 6 bases; nucleotides outside the gene matches: 6.

V and J are TRBV6-2 or TRBV6-3 and TRBJ1-1, with 10 bases that match TRBD1. In germline, CDR1 is MNHEY, CDR2 SVGEGT. The CDR3 length is 15 residues. With 2 bases clipped from V and 1 base from J, the junction kept 1 base outside the gene matches. The CDR3 reads CASSYGDRGNTEAFF. Here the CDR3 DNA reads TGTGCCAGCAGTTACGGGGACAGGGGGAACACTGAAGCTTTCTTT.

This chain connects TRBV7-6 to TRBJ2-1; 8 nucleotides agree with TRBD1. Germline loops: CDR1 SGHVS, CDR2 FNYEAQ. The CDR3 is 14 residues long. J was trimmed by 7 bases and V by 2 bases; bases with no gene match: 4. The chain's CDR3 is CASSLRTGTNEQFF. The CDR3 DNA follows: TGTGCCAGCAGCTTAAGGACAGGGACAAATGAGCAGTTCTTC.

The CDR3 DNA is TGTGCCACGGACCGGGACAGAAGCAATCAGCCCCAGCATTTT. Its protein product is CATDRDRSNQPQHF. This chain links TRBV19 with TRBJ1-5; 7 bases fit TRBD1. CDR3 length: 14 residues. CDR1 and CDR2 from the germline V gene are LNHDA and SQIVND (reference sequence). The V segment lost 10 bases and the J segment 1 base; nucleotides outside the gene matches: 7.

V is TRBV18 and J is TRBJ1-1; D not resolved. Trimming left V 3 bases short and J 5 bases short, with 13 bases between. Germline assignment: CDR1 KGHSH and CDR2 LQKENI. The length of the CDR3 is 14 residues. CDR3 amino acids: CASSPEATATEAFF. The DNA for the CDR3 is TGTGCCAGCTCACCTGAGGCTACGGCGACTGAAGCTTTCTTT.

This clone has just a few counts. The chain carries TRBV20-1 and TRBJ1-5; the match to TRBD1 covers 7 bases. Germline V gene data show CDR1 as DFQATT and CDR2 as SNEGSKA (reference sequence). V trimming: 3 bases; J trimming: 0 bases; junction bases outside the gene matches: 5. This CDR3 comprises 15 residues. The CDR3 is CSASRDSPSNQPQHF. The DNA of the CDR3 is TGCAGTGCTAGTCGGGACAGCCCTAGCAATCAGCCCCAGCATTTT.

J is TRBJ1-2 and V is TRBV7-9; 9 bases line up with TRBD1. Germline V CDR1 and CDR2: SEHNR, FQNEAQ (reference sequence). The CDR3 is 13 amino acids. Germline trimming cut 5 bases from V and 8 bases from J; bases unmatched to any gene: 6. The DNA for the CDR3 is TGTGCCAGCAGCCTACAGGGGGCGGGAGGCTACACCTTC. Translating it yields CASSLQGAGGYTF.

V gene TRBV2 combines with J gene TRBJ2-2; 9 bases are shared with TRBD1. V shed 6 bases, J shed 5 bases, and the junction held 7 bases outside the gene matches. The CDR3 contains 15 residues. From germline, CDR1 is SNHLY and CDR2 FYNNEI. In DNA, the CDR3 is TGTGCCAGCAGGGGCGGGACAGGGAAGACCGGGGAGCTGTTTTTT. This encodes CASRGGTGKTGELFF.

V usage is TRBV10-3 and J usage is TRBJ2-5; D not resolved. There are 12 residues in the CDR3. Germline loops: CDR1 ENHRY, CDR2 SYGVKD. Trimming took off 2 bases at V and 4 bases at J, with 5 bases between the two ends. CDR3 nucleotide sequence: TGTGCCATCAGTGAGCCCGGAGAGACCCAGTACTTC. This gives the protein CAISEPGETQYF.

This sequence joins TRBV5-4 and TRBJ2-3; D is uncertain. Germline V gene sequence: CDR1 SGHNT, CDR2 YYREEE (reference sequence). This CDR3 contains 11 residues. The germline V and J ends were trimmed by 5 bases and 4 bases, with 5 bases remaining between them. Here the CDR3 reads CASSSADTQYF. In DNA form, the CDR3 reads TGTGCCAGCAGTTCGGCAGATACGCAGTATTTT.

The chain couples TRBV11-2 to TRBJ2-2, with D maybe TRBD2 (7 bases). This CDR3 has 14 amino acids. Germline CDR1 is SGHAT and CDR2 is FQNNGV. The V gene lost 4 bases and the J gene lost 5 bases, with 11 bases spanning the gap. In DNA form, the CDR3 reads TGTGCCAGCAGCTGGGGGGGGGCGACCGGGGAGCTGTTTTTT. Its translation is CASSWGGATGELFF. Full variable domain (rest looked up from reference TRBV11-2 and TRBJ2-2): EAGVAQSPRYKIIEKRQSVAFWCNPISGHATLYWYQQILGQGPKLLIQFQNNGVVDDSQLPKDRFSAERLKGVDSTLKIQPAKLEDSAVYLCASSWGGATGELFFGEGSRLTVL.

To note about this clone: This sample includes further DNA sequences coding for the same CDR3. DNA of the CDR3: TGTGCCAGCAGTTCACAGGGTAGGCAGCCCCAGCATTTT. This gives the protein CASSSQGRQPQHF. The rearrangement uses TRBV27 and TRBJ1-5; tentatively, D is TRBD1 (6 bases). The CDR3 sequence is 13 residues long. Germline CDR1 reads MNHEY; CDR2 reads SMNVEV (reference sequence). V was cut by 4 bases and J by 7 bases, with 11 bases left in between.

This sequence joins TRBV9 and TRBJ2-2; D is undetermined. Germline CDR1 reads SGDLS; CDR2 reads YYNGEE. V was trimmed by 5 bases and J by 1 base, leaving 15 bases between them. The length of the CDR3 is 16 residues. The CDR3 loop reads CASSYPSTKNTGELFF. The CDR3 region has the DNA TGTGCCAGCAGTTACCCTTCTACGAAGAACACCGGGGAGCTGTTTTTT.

V usage is TRBV28 and J usage is TRBJ1-2, with 9 nucleotides matching TRBD1. Germline CDR1 and CDR2: MDHEN and SYDVKM. The CDR3 is 13 amino acids. V was pared by 6 bases and J by 5 bases, with 4 bases of the junction left unmatched. The CDR3 sequence: CASRTGTGYGYTF. In nucleotides, the CDR3 is TGTGCCAGCAGAACCGGGACAGGGTATGGCTACACCTTC.

The V gene is TRBV15, the J gene TRBJ1-5, with D perhaps TRBD1 (5 bases). Trimming removed 3 bases from V and 4 bases from J, with 7 bases in between. The CDR3 consists of 13 residues. Germline V gene data show CDR1 as LNHNV and CDR2 as YYDKDF (reference sequence). The CDR3 nucleotides read TGTGCCACCAGCAGGAAGGGGAATCAGCCCCAGCATTTT. Translation: CATSRKGNQPQHF. Variable domain in full (rest from reference TRBV15 and TRBJ1-5): DAMVIQNPRYQVTQFGKPVTLSCSQTLNHNVMYWYQQKSSQAPKLLFHYYDKDFNNEADTPDNFQSRRPNTSFCFLDIRSPGLGDTAMYLCATSRKGNQPQHFGDGTRLSIL.

A single count supports this clone. The chain recombines TRBV11-3 with TRBJ2-5; the match to TRBD1 covers 7 bases. Germline values: CDR1 SGHNT, CDR2 YENEEA. The V gene end was trimmed by 4 bases and the J gene end by 5 bases; junction bases not matched to a gene: 10. This CDR3 is 15 amino acids long. The CDR3 region is CASSSTQTGTETQYF. CDR3 nucleotide sequence: TGTGCCAGCAGCTCAACCCAGACAGGGACCGAGACCCAGTACTTC.

The CDR3 sequence is CASSKLRQDSAQPQHF. The CDR3 DNA sequence: TGTGCCAGTAGTAAACTACGACAGGACTCGGCTCAGCCCCAGCATTTT. The gene calls are TRBV19 and TRBJ1-5; TRBD1 might be the D (6 bases). Trimming stripped 4 bases from V and 6 bases from J, with 19 bases between. Germline CDR1 LNHDA, CDR2 SQIVND (reference sequence). There are 16 residues in the CDR3.

V is TRBV4-1 and J is TRBJ1-1, with TRBD1 as a possible D gene (5 bases). Germline CDR1 reads MGHRA; CDR2 reads YSYEKL. The CDR3 has 14 residues. V lost 0 bases, J lost 5 bases, and 10 bases lay in between. The CDR3 DNA is TGCGCCAGCAGCCAAGAGTCAGGGTGGACTGAAGCTTTCTTT. The encoded protein is CASSQESGWTEAFF.

The chain couples TRBV13 to TRBJ1-1; D is unclear. The germline V and J ends were trimmed by 6 bases and 8 bases, with 10 bases remaining between them. Germline V gene lookup returns CDR1 PRHDT and CDR2 FYEKMQ (reference sequence). This CDR3 comprises 11 residues. The DNA for the CDR3 is TGTGCCAGCAGGTCCTTCGTAGAAGCTTTCTTT. Residues: CASRSFVEAFF.

This clone was picked up one time. The chain is built from TRBV5-6 and TRBJ1-5, with TRBD1 matching over 8 bases. CDR3 length equals 14 residues. Germline lookup yields CDR1 SGHDT and CDR2 YYEEEE. Losses at the gene ends were 4 bases for V and 3 bases for J; bases not matched to a gene: 3. The CDR3 DNA sequence: TGTGCCAGCAGCCAGGGACAGGCCAATCAGCCCCAGCATTTT. As protein: CASSQGQANQPQHF. The full variable domain, its missing parts supplied by reference TRBV5-6 and TRBJ1-5, is DAGVTQSPTHLIKTRGQQVTLRCSPKSGHDTVSWYQQALGQGPQFIFQYYEEEERQRGNFPDRFSGHQFPNYSSELNVNALLLGDSALYLCASSQGQANQPQHFGDGTRLSIL.

The chain is built from TRBV7-9 and TRBJ1-4; 7 bases line up with TRBD1. The CDR3 totals 13 residues. Germline lookup yields CDR1 SEHNR and CDR2 FQNEAQ (reference sequence). Trimming removed 5 bases from V and 7 bases from J; junction bases left unmatched: 4. CDR3 DNA: TGTGCCAGCAGCCTACAGGGGTTTGAAAAACTGTTTTTT. This sequence encodes CASSLQGFEKLFF. Based on the CDR3 plus reference TRBV7-9 and TRBJ1-4, the full variable domain is DTGVSQNPRHKITKRGQNVTFRCDPISEHNRLYWYRQTLGQGPEFLTYFQNEAQLEKSRLLSDRFSAERPKGSFSTLEIQRTEQGDSAMYLCASSLQGFEKLFFGSGTQLSVL.

In its sample, this clone was seen a few times. J is TRBJ1-1 and V is TRBV28; the D gene is possibly TRBD1 (6 bases). The V end lost 4 bases, the J end lost 0 bases, and 12 bases lay between the germline ends. The germline V gene has CDR1 MDHEN and CDR2 SYDVKM. The CDR3 is 15 residues long. The CDR3 nucleotides read TGTGCCAGCAGTTCGTACGGACAGCTGAACACTGAAGCTTTCTTT. Amino acids: CASSSYGQLNTEAFF.

V gene TRBV5-4 combines with J gene TRBJ1-2, with 9 bases fitting TRBD1. Germline CDR1 is SGHNT and CDR2 is YYREEE (reference sequence). The ends lost 0 bases at V and 7 bases at J; junction bases unmatched: 4. This CDR3 has 14 residues. CDR3 region: CASSLDRGPFGYTF. CDR3 nucleotide sequence: TGTGCCAGCAGCTTGGACAGGGGGCCGTTTGGCTACACCTTC.

CDR3 residues: CAPLCGTYNEQFF. DNA of the CDR3: TGTGCCCCCCTCTGCGGAACCTACAATGAGCAGTTCTTC. The chain is built from TRBV6-5 and TRBJ2-1; D not certain. The V end lost 11 bases, the J end lost 2 bases, and 13 bases lay between the germline ends. The CDR3 extends over 13 amino acids. The V gene's germline CDR1 is MNHEY and CDR2 SVGAGI.

The chain combines TRBV12-3 or TRBV12-4 with TRBJ2-1; the D is unclear. Trimming removed 3 bases from V and 5 bases from J, with 8 bases in between. The CDR3 runs to 13 residues. The CDR3 reads CASSFGFNNEQFF. CDR3 sequence (DNA): TGTGCCAGCAGTTTTGGCTTCAACAATGAGCAGTTCTTC.